This TCR beta chain stems from a study of T cells after yellow fever vaccination. The germline V gene encodes CDR1 DFQATT and CDR2 SNEGSKA (reference sequence). V was clipped by 4 bases and J by 2 bases, with 18 bases between them. The CDR3 totals 15 residues. The table lists this clonotype with a few counts. The 5'RACE template-switching step produced TCR cDNA and added a universal primer site and UMIs. TCRdb re-analysed the 5' RACE reads in MiXCR, keeping a single row per CDR3 protein. Of 500,000 to 650,000 distinct CDR3 sequences listed, about a sixth are singletons. This TCR came from a man between 18 and 29 years old who received the YFV17D yellow fever vaccine. The chain employs TRBV20-1 and TRBJ2-7; the D gene is possibly TRBD1 (6 bases). Here the sequenced sample was PBMCs, taken more than 4 days after the first yellow fever vaccination. CDR3 region: CSATKREGDAYEQYF. The CDR3 DNA sequence: TGCAGTGCTACAAAGAGAGAGGGGGACGCCTACGAGCAGTACTTC.